This T cell receptor (beta chain) was documented in a study of T cells in narcolepsy. Study findings and constraints: Same-patient CSF and blood CD4+ T cell clonotypes included HCRT-specific and TRIB2-specific autoreactive ones.

Clones were read by immunoSEQ multiplex PCR, and TCRdb kept only the in-frame ones, dropping some. The sample has tens of thousands of clones; around 80% are singletons. Points on this clone: No antigen is known for it.

This CDR3 region has 12 residues. Germline V gene sequence: CDR1 SGHDT, CDR2 YYEEEE. Trimming took off 4 bases at V and 9 bases at J, with 8 bases between the two ends. This clonotype was sampled from a human donor with narcolepsy. Sequencing was carried out using CD45RA- memory CD4+ T cells from PBMCs. The chain joins TRBV5-6 to TRBJ1-6, with no clear D. The CDR3 DNA reads as TGTGCCAGCAGCAGGGCGGGTTCACCCCTCCACTTT. Translated: CASSRAGSPLHF.